A selection of T cell receptor beta chains follows, all from one sample in a study of blood T cell repertoires in COVID-19. Sequencing used immunoSEQ multiplex PCR; TCRdb keeps in-frame clones, though not all of them. The sample records 300,000 or so clones, roughly 86% being singletons. The sample was peripheral blood. The receptor set was obtained from a man between 65 and 85 years old with acute or convalescent COVID-19. CDR3s leave out the opening cysteine and the closing phenylalanine or tryptophan.

v_gene,CDR3aa
TRBV4-1,ASSPRRLRREGSNEQF
TRBV9,ASSIFTGDTQY
TRBV19,ASSISEGFSSGANVLT
TRBV11-2,ASTRTGQNTDTQY
TRBV28,ASSPAGLGNTIY
TRBV3-1/TRBV3-2,ASSQEGGGPTGELF
TRBV18,ASSPRATRDNEKLF
TRBV5-4,ASSKSVAGTTYEQY
TRBV9,ASSEGQGYGEKLF
TRBV5-4,ASSLESGQSTPLH
TRBV6-5,ASEAPTWSTGELF
TRBV4-1,ASSQESSGAGYEQY
TRBV28,ASSLGSQETQY
TRBV27,ASSPLGGWDQPQH